This T cell receptor (beta chain) was found in a study of glioma-infiltrating T cells. V lost 2 bases to trimming and J lost 2 bases; unmatched junction nucleotides: 3. The germline V gene has CDR1 SGHNT and CDR2 YYREEE (reference sequence). The CDR3 has 14 residues. The iRepertoire nested amplicon-rescue multiplex PCR amplified TCR alpha and beta CDR3s from RNA. TCRdb re-derived calls from the multiplex PCR reads in MiXCR, one entry per CDR3 protein. Here the sample spans 300,000 to 450,000 distinct CDR3 sequences, 41% being singletons. This clonotype was detected a few times. This clonotype was obtained from a human donor with low-grade glioma or glioblastoma, undergoing nonglioma brain surgery, or in good health (not recorded which). Material: glioma tissue, nonneoplastic brain tissue, or PBMCs (not recorded which). The chain combines TRBV5-4 with TRBJ1-2; 7 bases are shared with TRBD1. The CDR3 DNA reads as TGTGCCAGCAGCTTCCCGACAGGGAACTATGGCTACACCTTC. Its translation: CASSFPTGNYGYTF.